These 30 T cell receptor beta chains originate from one sample sequenced in a study of neoadjuvant anti-PD-1 for oral cavity cancer. As for time point: after neoadjuvant nivolumab, at surgical resection. The data were produced by immunoSEQ multiplex PCR, yet TCRdb's version contains in-frame clones alone and is incomplete. The table has approximately 68,000 clones, less than 90% seen once. The input for sequencing was PBMCs, taken after nivolumab (anti-PD-1) treatment. Source of these receptors: a person aged 40 to 85 with oral cavity squamous cell carcinoma.

The chain uses TRBV15 and TRBJ2-2; 14 nucleotides match TRBD2. V was pared by 5 bases and J by 4 bases, with 3 bases of the junction left unmatched. CDR1 and CDR2 (germline): LNHNV, YYDKDF (reference sequence). The CDR3 has 16 residues. The CDR3 nucleotides read TGTGCCACCAGCGAGGGACTAGCGGGAGCCACCGGGGAGCTGTTTTTT. Its translation: CATSEGLAGATGELFF.

This chain links TRBV7-6 with TRBJ2-1; no firm D call. Trimming left V 5 bases short and J 4 bases short, with 6 bases between. Germline V gene sequence: CDR1 SGHVS, CDR2 FNYEAQ. There are 12 residues in the CDR3. This CDR3 reads CASSTHYNEQFF. The CDR3 region has the DNA TGTGCCAGCAGCACCCATTACAATGAGCAGTTCTTC.

CDR3 coding DNA: TGTGCCAGTAGTAGCGGGACAGGGGCGGGAGAGACCCAGTACTTC. It translates to CASSSGTGAGETQYF. This sequence joins TRBV19 and TRBJ2-5, with 10 bases lining up with TRBD1. Per the germline V gene, CDR1 is LNHDA and CDR2 is SQIVND (reference sequence). This CDR3 is 15 amino acids long. J was trimmed by 4 bases and V by 4 bases; bases with no gene match: 6.

The V and J genes are TRBV30 and TRBJ1-5; perhaps TRBD1 as D (6 bases). The CDR3 runs 14 residues. Trimming pared 5 bases from V and 4 bases from J, leaving 15 bases between. From germline, CDR1 is GTSNPN and CDR2 SVGIG (reference sequence). CDR3 sequence reads: CAWGEGQGNQPQHF. The CDR3 nucleotides read TGTGCCTGGGGGGAGGGACAAGGGAATCAGCCCCAGCATTTT.

The genes are TRBV5-1 and TRBJ1-2, with D possibly TRBD1 on 6 matching bases. The V end lost 0 bases, the J end lost 8 bases, and 14 bases lay between the germline ends. The length of the CDR3 is 14 residues. CDR1 SGHRS and CDR2 YFSETQ come from the germline V gene. CDR3 sequence (DNA): TGCGCCAGCAGCTTGGAAAAGGGGGGCGGGGGCTACACCTTC. Translated: CASSLEKGGGGYTF.

The CDR3: CASSSLWDRDSNYGYTF. CDR3 sequence (DNA): TGTGCCAGCAGCTCCCTTTGGGACAGGGATTCTAACTATGGCTACACCTTC. The chain joins TRBV7-9 to TRBJ1-2, with TRBD1 matching 9 bases. The V gene end was trimmed by 4 bases and the J gene end by 0 bases; junction bases not matched to a gene: 9. CDR1 is SEHNR, CDR2 FQNEAQ, per germline (reference sequence). This CDR3 spans 17 amino acids.

This clone was seen more than once but under ten times. The chain has TRBV18 and TRBJ1-1; D might be TRBD1 (5 bases). The germline gives CDR1 KGHSH, CDR2 LQKENI. The CDR3 totals 15 residues. The V and J ends lost 5 bases and 5 bases respectively, with 18 bases between them. DNA of the CDR3: TGTGCCAGCTCATCCAACCCGGTGGGGGGTACTGAAGCTTTCTTT. It specifies CASSSNPVGGTEAFF.

The chain uses TRBV30 and TRBJ2-2, with no clear D. V was clipped by 2 bases and J by 0 bases, with 10 bases between them. Germline loops: CDR1 GTSNPN, CDR2 SVGIG (reference sequence). CDR3 size: 15 residues. This chain's CDR3 is CAWSLWVANTGELFF. CDR3 nucleotide sequence: TGTGCCTGGAGTTTATGGGTCGCGAACACCGGGGAGCTGTTTTTT.

As DNA, the CDR3 is TGTGCCAGCAGCTTAGATCTCGGGTCCTACGAGCAGTACTTC. Protein product: CASSLDLGSYEQYF. The chain couples TRBV11-2 to TRBJ2-7, with no clear D. This CDR3 has 14 residues. Trimming cost V 0 bases and J 1 base, with 7 bases left between them. Germline CDR1 is SGHAT and CDR2 is FQNNGV.

In its sample, this clone was seen once. The J gene is TRBJ1-2, the V gene TRBV19, with 7 nucleotides matching TRBD1. Germline V lookup: CDR1 LNHDA, CDR2 SQIVND (reference sequence). Trimming at V came to 5 bases and at J to 8 bases, leaving 14 bases not matched to a gene. The CDR3 length is 15 residues. The CDR3 sequence: CASSFAGDSVWGYTF. CDR3 DNA: TGTGCCAGTAGTTTCGCCGGGGACAGCGTTTGGGGCTACACCTTC.

The rearrangement links TRBV15 to TRBJ2-7; 8 nucleotides line up with TRBD1. The CDR3 covers 16 residues. Germline V gene sequence: CDR1 LNHNV, CDR2 YYDKDF (reference sequence). V lost 1 base, J lost 5 bases, and 10 bases stayed unmatched. This chain's CDR3 is CATSRGFTGGLDEQYF. The CDR3 region has the DNA TGTGCCACCAGCAGAGGGTTTACAGGGGGGCTGGACGAGCAGTACTTC.

The gene calls are TRBV5-5 and TRBJ1-2; 7 bases line up with TRBD1. Germline values: CDR1 SGHKS, CDR2 YYEKEE (reference sequence). This CDR3 is 14 amino acids long. The trim removed 2 bases at V and 13 bases at J, leaving 14 bases unmatched. CDR3 in amino acids: CASSLKQGPVVGTF. CDR3 DNA sequence: TGTGCCAGCAGCTTAAAACAGGGGCCTGTAGTAGGCACCTTC. The whole variable domain, remainder taken from reference TRBV5-5 and TRBJ1-2, is DAGVTQSPTHLIKTRGQQVTLRCSPISGHKSVSWYQQVLGQGPQFIFQYYEKEERGRGNFPDRFSARQFPNYSSELNVNALLLGDSALYLCASSLKQGPVVGTFGSGTRLTVV.

The genes are TRBV7-9 and TRBJ1-4; D may be TRBD1 (6 bases). V shed 1 base and J shed 0 bases, with 9 bases lying between them. The CDR3 is 16 residues long. Germline loops: CDR1 SEHNR, CDR2 FQNEAQ (reference sequence). The CDR3 is CASSLGQGTTNEKLFF. CDR3 DNA: TGTGCCAGCAGCTTAGGGCAGGGGACAACTAATGAAAAACTGTTTTTT. The complete variable domain, with remaining parts taken from reference TRBV7-9 and TRBJ1-4, reads DTGVSQNPRHKITKRGQNVTFRCDPISEHNRLYWYRQTLGQGPEFLTYFQNEAQLEKSRLLSDRFSAERPKGSFSTLEIQRTEQGDSAMYLCASSLGQGTTNEKLFFGSGTQLSVL.

The chain links TRBV6-1 to TRBJ2-7; D uncertain. This CDR3 has 11 residues. CDR1 MNHNS and CDR2 SASEGT come from the germline V gene. V was pared by 6 bases and J by 3 bases, with 6 bases between. CDR3 protein: CASRGNYEQYF. The CDR3 bases are TGTGCCAGCAGGGGGAACTACGAGCAGTACTTC.

The rearrangement joins TRBV19 to TRBJ1-2, with D perhaps matching TRBD1 (6 bases). The germline gives CDR1 LNHDA, CDR2 SQIVND (reference sequence). CDR3 size: 14 residues. The V gene lost 3 bases and the J gene lost 8 bases, with 16 bases spanning the gap. CDR3 amino acids: CASSIDYRVGGYTF. For the CDR3, the DNA is TGTGCCAGTAGTATTGATTACAGGGTCGGCGGCTACACCTTC.

The genes are TRBV6-6 and TRBJ1-1; D is unresolved. With 3 bases removed from V and 3 bases from J, the gap between germline ends came to 5 bases. The CDR3 covers 12 residues. CDR1 and CDR2 from the germline V gene are MNHNY and SVGAGI (reference sequence). The CDR3 region is CASSYGDTEAFF. The CDR3, as DNA: TGTGCCAGCAGTTATGGGGACACTGAAGCTTTCTTT.

The chain is built from TRBV10-3 and TRBJ2-7; a weak D match, TRBD2 (5 bases). The germline V and J ends were trimmed by 7 bases and 3 bases, with 10 bases remaining between them. Germline loops: CDR1 ENHRY, CDR2 SYGVKD. This CDR3 spans 12 amino acids. The chain's CDR3 is CAIKASGYEQYF. The CDR3 DNA is TGTGCCATCAAGGCGAGCGGCTACGAGCAGTACTTC.

This chain joins TRBV4-1 and TRBJ2-7, with TRBD1 identical over 9 bases. Unmatched junction bases numbered 13, after V lost 8 bases and J lost 5 bases. The germline V gene has CDR1 MGHRA and CDR2 YSYEKL. This CDR3 has 15 residues. The CDR3, as DNA: TGCGCCAGCCTAGCGGAGGGACAGGGCGTCCACGAGCAGTACTTC. Encoded protein: CASLAEGQGVHEQYF.

The gene calls are TRBV6-4 and TRBJ2-5; perhaps TRBD1 as D (6 bases). CDR1 and CDR2 (germline): MRHNA, SNTAGT. The CDR3 totals 12 residues. V lost 6 bases and J lost 3, with 8 bases in between. DNA of the CDR3: TGTGCCAGCAGCTCAGGGGAAGAGACCCAGTACTTC. This gives the protein CASSSGEETQYF.

This chain joins TRBV7-6 and TRBJ2-7; D is perhaps TRBD2 (6 bases). Germline lookup yields CDR1 SGHVS and CDR2 FNYEAQ. V lost 5 bases and J lost 4, with 21 bases in between. This CDR3 is 16 amino acids long. The CDR3 is CASSEGGHGGLYEQYF. The CDR3 DNA is TGTGCCAGCAGCGAAGGTGGGCACGGAGGGTTATACGAGCAGTACTTC.

The chain employs TRBV27 and TRBJ2-6; D is ambiguous. The ends were cut back, 2 bases at V and 0 bases at J, with 8 bases in the middle. Germline V gene sequence: CDR1 MNHEY, CDR2 SMNVEV (reference sequence). The CDR3 is 16 amino acids. The CDR3 nucleotides read TGTGCCAGCAGTTTAGCGCCGGCCTCTGGGGCCAACGTCCTGACTTTC. It translates to CASSLAPASGANVLTF.

This chain uses TRBV7-9 with TRBJ1-5; no definite D call. Trimming stripped 6 bases from V and 0 bases from J, with 9 bases between. The CDR3 is made up of 14 amino acids. Looked up from germline, CDR1 is SEHNR and CDR2 is FQNEAQ (reference sequence). CDR3 region: CASSHLNSNQPQHF. The CDR3 DNA reads TGTGCCAGCAGTCATCTTAATAGCAATCAGCCCCAGCATTTT. Drawing the rest from reference TRBV7-9 and TRBJ1-5, the complete variable domain is DTGVSQNPRHKITKRGQNVTFRCDPISEHNRLYWYRQTLGQGPEFLTYFQNEAQLEKSRLLSDRFSAERPKGSFSTLEIQRTEQGDSAMYLCASSHLNSNQPQHFGDGTRLSIL.

In its sample, this clone was seen once. The chain uses TRBV2 and TRBJ2-7; D is unclear. CDR3 length equals 13 residues. CDR1 is SNHLY, CDR2 FYNNEI, per germline. Between the trimmed V and J ends, which lost 3 bases and 3 bases, there was a span of 9 bases. In DNA, the CDR3 is TGTGCCAGCAGTGACCCGGACGGCTACGAGCAGTACTTC. Amino acids: CASSDPDGYEQYF. Combining the CDR3 with reference TRBV2 and TRBJ2-7 gives the whole variable domain EPEVTQTPSHQVTQMGQEVILRCVPISNHLYFYWYRQILGQKVEFLVSFYNNEISEKSEIFDDQFSVERPDGSNFTLKIRSTKLEDSAMYFCASSDPDGYEQYFGPGTRLTVT.

The rearrangement uses TRBV10-3 and TRBJ2-5; 12 bases match TRBD2. J was trimmed by 4 bases and V by 3 bases; bases with no gene match: 6. Germline V CDR1 and CDR2: ENHRY, SYGVKD. This CDR3 has 16 amino acids. Here the CDR3 DNA reads TGTGCCATCAGTGATAGTCCTAGCGGGGGGGCAGAGACCCAGTACTTC. It encodes CAISDSPSGGAETQYF.

The gene calls are TRBV10-1 and TRBJ2-3, with D possibly called TRBD1 or TRBD2 (5 bases each). Germline-derived CDR1 and CDR2 are WNHNN and SYGVQD (reference sequence). This CDR3 has 14 amino acids. V shed 6 bases and J shed 0 bases, with 10 bases lying between them. CDR3 loop: CASSSGLSTDTQYF. As DNA, the CDR3 is TGCGCCAGCAGCTCGGGGCTTAGCACAGATACGCAGTATTTT.

The chain has TRBV28 and TRBJ1-2; D is unresolved. V lost 1 base and J 1 base, leaving 10 bases between the germline ends. Germline V gene data show CDR1 as MDHEN and CDR2 as SYDVKM. This CDR3 contains 15 residues. The CDR3 region is CASSLFDRDNYGYTF. CDR3 coding DNA: TGTGCCAGCAGTTTATTCGACCGCGATAACTATGGCTACACCTTC.

The chain uses TRBV7-6 and TRBJ1-3; 11 nucleotides agree with TRBD1. Germline CDR1 and CDR2: SGHVS and FNYEAQ. This CDR3 spans 18 amino acids. V lost 2 bases and J lost 0; bases outside the gene matches: 6. The CDR3 reads CASSLSHGTGGSGNTIYF. The CDR3 DNA reads as TGTGCCAGCAGCTTATCTCACGGGACAGGGGGCTCTGGAAACACCATATATTTT.

The chain joins TRBV19 to TRBJ1-1, with D perhaps matching TRBD1 (6 bases). CDR3 length: 14 amino acids. V gave up 3 bases and J gave up 4 bases, with 12 bases separating them. Germline V gives CDR1 LNHDA, CDR2 SQIVND (reference sequence). CDR3: CASSIQGRGTEAFF. The CDR3 DNA reads TGTGCCAGTAGTATTCAGGGGAGGGGCACTGAAGCTTTCTTT.

Here the CDR3 reads CASSLDPSDTQYF. The CDR3 bases are TGTGCCAGCAGCTTAGATCCGTCAGATACGCAGTATTTT. The rearrangement uses TRBV11-3 and TRBJ2-3; no reliable D call. Germline assignment: CDR1 SGHNT and CDR2 YENEEA. Trimming removed 0 bases from V and 4 bases from J, with 5 bases in between. The CDR3 totals 13 residues.

The chain recombines TRBV5-8 with TRBJ2-1; D is perhaps TRBD1 or TRBD2 (5 bases each). Germline CDR1 and CDR2: SGHTS and YDEGEE. Between the trimmed V and J ends, which lost 4 bases and 6 bases, there was a span of 14 bases. The CDR3 has 14 residues. CDR3 bases: TGTGCCAGCAGCGTAAAGAGGGGCTTCAATGAGCAGTTCTTC. Amino acid sequence: CASSVKRGFNEQFF.